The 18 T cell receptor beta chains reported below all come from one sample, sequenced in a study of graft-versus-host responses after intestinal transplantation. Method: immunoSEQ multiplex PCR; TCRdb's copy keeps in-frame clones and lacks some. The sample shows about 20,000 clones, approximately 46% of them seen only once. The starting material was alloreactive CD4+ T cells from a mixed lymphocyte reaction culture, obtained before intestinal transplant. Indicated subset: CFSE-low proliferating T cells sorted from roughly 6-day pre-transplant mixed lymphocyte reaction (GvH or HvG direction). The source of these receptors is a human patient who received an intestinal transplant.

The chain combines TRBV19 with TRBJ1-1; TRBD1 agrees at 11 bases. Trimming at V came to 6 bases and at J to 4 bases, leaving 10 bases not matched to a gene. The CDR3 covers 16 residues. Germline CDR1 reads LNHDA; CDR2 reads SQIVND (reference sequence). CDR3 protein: CASSYLGQGVFTEAFF. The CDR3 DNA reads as TGTGCCAGTAGCTACTTGGGACAGGGGGTTTTCACTGAAGCTTTCTTT.

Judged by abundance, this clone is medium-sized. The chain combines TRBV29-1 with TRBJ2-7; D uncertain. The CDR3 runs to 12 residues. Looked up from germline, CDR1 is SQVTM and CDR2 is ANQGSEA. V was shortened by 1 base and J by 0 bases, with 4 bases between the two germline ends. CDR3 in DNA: TGCAGCGTTGAAGGGAGCTCCTACGAGCAGTACTTC. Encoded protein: CSVEGSSYEQYF.

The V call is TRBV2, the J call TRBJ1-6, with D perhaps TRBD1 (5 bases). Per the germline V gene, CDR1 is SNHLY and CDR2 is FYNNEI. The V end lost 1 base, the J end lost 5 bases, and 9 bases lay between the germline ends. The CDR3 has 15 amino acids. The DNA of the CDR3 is TGTGCCAGCAGTGAAGAGACAGTCAATAATTCACCCCTCCACTTT. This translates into CASSEETVNNSPLHF.

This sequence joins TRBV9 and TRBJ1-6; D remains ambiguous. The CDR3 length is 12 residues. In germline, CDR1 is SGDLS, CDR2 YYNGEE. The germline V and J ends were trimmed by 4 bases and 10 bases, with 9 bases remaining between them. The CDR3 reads CASSPGSSPLHF. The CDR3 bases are TGTGCCAGCAGCCCCGGGTCATCACCCCTCCACTTT.

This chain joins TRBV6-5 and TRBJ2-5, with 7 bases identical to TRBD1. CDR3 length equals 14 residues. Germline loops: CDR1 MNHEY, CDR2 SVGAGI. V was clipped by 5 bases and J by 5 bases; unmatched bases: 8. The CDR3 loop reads CASSQRQGRETQYF. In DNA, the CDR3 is TGTGCCAGCAGTCAACGACAGGGTCGGGAGACCCAGTACTTC.

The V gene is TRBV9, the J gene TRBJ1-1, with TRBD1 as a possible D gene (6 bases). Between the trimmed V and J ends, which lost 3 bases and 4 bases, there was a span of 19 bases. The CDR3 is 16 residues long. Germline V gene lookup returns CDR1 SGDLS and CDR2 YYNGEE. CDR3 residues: CASSALQGAGGTEAFF. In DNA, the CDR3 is TGTGCCAGCAGCGCGTTACAGGGCGCCGGCGGCACTGAAGCTTTCTTT.

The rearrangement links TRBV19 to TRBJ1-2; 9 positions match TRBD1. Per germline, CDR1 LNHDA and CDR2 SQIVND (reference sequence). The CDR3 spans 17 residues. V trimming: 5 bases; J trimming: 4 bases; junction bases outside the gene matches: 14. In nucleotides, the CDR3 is TGTGCCAGTAGTCACCGAATCCGGGACAGGGTGGGCTATGGCTACACCTTC. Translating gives CASSHRIRDRVGYGYTF.

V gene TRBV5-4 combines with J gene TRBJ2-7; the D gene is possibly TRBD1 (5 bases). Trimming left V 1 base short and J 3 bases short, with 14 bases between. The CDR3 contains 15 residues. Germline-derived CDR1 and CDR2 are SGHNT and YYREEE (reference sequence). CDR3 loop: CASSLWSGSGYEQYF. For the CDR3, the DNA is TGTGCCAGCAGCTTGTGGTCAGGGTCAGGCTACGAGCAGTACTTC.

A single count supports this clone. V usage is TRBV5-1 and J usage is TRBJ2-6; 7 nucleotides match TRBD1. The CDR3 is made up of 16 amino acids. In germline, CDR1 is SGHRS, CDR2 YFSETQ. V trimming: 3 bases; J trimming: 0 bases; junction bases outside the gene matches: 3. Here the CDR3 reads CASSSGQLSGANVLTF. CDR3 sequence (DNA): TGCGCCAGCAGCTCGGGACAGCTCTCTGGGGCCAACGTCCTGACTTTC.

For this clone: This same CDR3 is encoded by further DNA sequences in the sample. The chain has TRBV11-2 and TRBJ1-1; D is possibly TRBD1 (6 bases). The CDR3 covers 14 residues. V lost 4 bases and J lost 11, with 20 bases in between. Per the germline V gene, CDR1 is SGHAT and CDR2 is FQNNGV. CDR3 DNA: TGTGCCAGCAGCTCCTTCATCGGGGAGGGGGAGGCTTTCTTT. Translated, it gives CASSSFIGEGEAFF.

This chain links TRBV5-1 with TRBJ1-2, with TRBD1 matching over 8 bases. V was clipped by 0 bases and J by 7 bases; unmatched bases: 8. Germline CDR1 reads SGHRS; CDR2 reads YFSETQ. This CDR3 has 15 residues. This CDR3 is CASSLVAGGMGGYTF. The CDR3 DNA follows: TGCGCCAGCAGCTTGGTGGCAGGGGGCATGGGTGGCTACACCTTC. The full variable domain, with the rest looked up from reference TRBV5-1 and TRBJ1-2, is KAGVTQTPRYLIKTRGQQVTLSCSPISGHRSVSWYQQTPGQGLQFLFEYFSETQRNKGNFPGRFSGRQFSNSRSEMNVSTLELGDSALYLCASSLVAGGMGGYTFGSGTRLTVV.

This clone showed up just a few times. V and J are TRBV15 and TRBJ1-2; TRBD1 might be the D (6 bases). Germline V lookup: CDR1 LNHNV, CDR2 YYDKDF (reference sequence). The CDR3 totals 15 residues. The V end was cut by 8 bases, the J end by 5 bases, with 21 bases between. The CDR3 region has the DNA TGTGCCACCCTCAAGGGGGTTGGGGGCACTTATGGCTACACCTTC. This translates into CATLKGVGGTYGYTF.

Here the CDR3 reads CASSEDRVYNSPLHF. The CDR3 DNA sequence: TGTGCCAGCAGTGAGGACAGGGTTTATAATTCACCCCTCCACTTT. This sequence joins TRBV2 and TRBJ1-6, with TRBD1 identical over 8 bases. Germline V gene lookup returns CDR1 SNHLY and CDR2 FYNNEI. The CDR3 has 15 residues. J was trimmed by 4 bases and V by 3 bases; bases with no gene match: 2.

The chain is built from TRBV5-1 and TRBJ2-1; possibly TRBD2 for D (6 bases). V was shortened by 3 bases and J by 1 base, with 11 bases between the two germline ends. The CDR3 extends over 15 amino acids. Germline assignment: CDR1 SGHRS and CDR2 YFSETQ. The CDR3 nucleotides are TGCGCCAGCAGCTCGGGCGGGGTATCCTACAATGAGCAGTTCTTC. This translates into CASSSGGVSYNEQFF.

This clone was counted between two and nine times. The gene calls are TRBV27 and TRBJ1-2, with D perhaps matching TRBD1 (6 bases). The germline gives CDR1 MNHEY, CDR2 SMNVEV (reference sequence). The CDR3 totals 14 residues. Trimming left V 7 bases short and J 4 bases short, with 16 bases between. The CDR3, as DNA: TGTGCCAGCACTCCAAGGGGACAAAGCTATGGCTACACCTTC. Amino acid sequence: CASTPRGQSYGYTF.

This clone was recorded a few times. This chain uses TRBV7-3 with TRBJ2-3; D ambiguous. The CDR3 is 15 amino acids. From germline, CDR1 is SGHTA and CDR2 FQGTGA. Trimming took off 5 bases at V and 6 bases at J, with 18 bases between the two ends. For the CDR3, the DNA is TGTGCCAGCAGCCCCCGCGCCCGAGAGTCGGATACGCAGTATTTT. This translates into CASSPRARESDTQYF.

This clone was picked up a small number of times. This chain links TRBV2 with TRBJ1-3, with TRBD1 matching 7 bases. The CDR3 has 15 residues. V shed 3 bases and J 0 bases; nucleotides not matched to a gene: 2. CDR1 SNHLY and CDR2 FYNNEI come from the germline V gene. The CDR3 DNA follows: TGTGCCAGCAGTGACAGGGGGAGCTCTGGAAACACCATATATTTT. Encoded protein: CASSDRGSSGNTIYF. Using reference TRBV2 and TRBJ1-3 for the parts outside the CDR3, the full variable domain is EPEVTQTPSHQVTQMGQEVILRCVPISNHLYFYWYRQILGQKVEFLVSFYNNEISEKSEIFDDQFSVERPDGSNFTLKIRSTKLEDSAMYFCASSDRGSSGNTIYFGEGSWLTVV.

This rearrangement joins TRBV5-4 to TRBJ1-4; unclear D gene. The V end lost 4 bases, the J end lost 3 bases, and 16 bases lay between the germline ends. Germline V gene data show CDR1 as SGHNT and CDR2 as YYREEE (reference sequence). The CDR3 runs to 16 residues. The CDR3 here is CASSAGRGVSNEKLFF. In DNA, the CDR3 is TGTGCCAGCAGCGCTGGACGCGGGGTCTCTAATGAAAAACTGTTTTTT.